This entry features one TCR beta chain sequence. As yet, its antigen is unknown. This entry comes from a study of cytomegalovirus exposure and HLA in healthy donors. Sequenced by immunoSEQ multiplex PCR; TCRdb stores in-frame clones only, minus some. The sample contains fewer than 75,000 clones, roughly 95% of which appear only once. The V segment lost 6 bases and the J segment 2 bases; nucleotides outside the gene matches: 3. Germline V gives CDR1 SGDLS, CDR2 YYNGEE. The CDR3 is made up of 14 amino acids. Whole-study findings and limits: According to a subsequent analysis, TCR clusters identified in the first cohort showed a tendency to co-occur across the roughly 110 validation repertoires.

The sequence came from a man younger than 35 in good health and CMV-seronegative. The chain combines TRBV9 with TRBJ1-4; 8 bases line up with TRBD1. Sequenced input: PBMCs. The chain's CDR3 is CASTRTGTNEKLFF. CDR3 coding DNA: TGTGCCAGCACCCGGACAGGGACTAATGAAAAACTGTTTTTT.